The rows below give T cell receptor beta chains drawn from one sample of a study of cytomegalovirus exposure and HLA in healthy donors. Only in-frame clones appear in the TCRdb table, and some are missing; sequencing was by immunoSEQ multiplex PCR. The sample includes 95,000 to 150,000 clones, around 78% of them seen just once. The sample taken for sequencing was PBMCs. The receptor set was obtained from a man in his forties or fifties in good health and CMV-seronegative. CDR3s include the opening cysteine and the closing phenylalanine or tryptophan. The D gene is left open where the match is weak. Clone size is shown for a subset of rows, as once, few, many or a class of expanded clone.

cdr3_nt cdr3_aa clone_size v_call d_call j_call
TGTGCCAGCAGCCAAGAGACGACTAAAGATACGCAGTATTTT CASSQETTKDTQYF few TRBV4-2 NA TRBJ2-3
TGTGCCAGCAGCACCCATACTGGGGCCACTGAAGCTTTCTTT CASSTHTGATEAFF once TRBV9 NA TRBJ1-1
TGTGCCAGCAGCCCCGGGGAGGGGTTGGCTTTCTTT CASSPGEGLAFF NA TRBV9 NA TRBJ1-1
TGTGCCAGCATCCGACTAGCGGGGGGGGACAATGAGCAGTTCTTC CASIRLAGGDNEQFF NA TRBV21-1 NA TRBJ2-1
TGTGCCAGCAGCCAAGACTACACTGAAGCTTTCTTT CASSQDYTEAFF NA TRBV7-9 NA TRBJ1-1
TGCAGCGCTCGATCCGCGCCGTTGGAGTTCTTC CSARSAPLEFF NA TRBV29-1 NA TRBJ2-1
TGTGCCAGCAGCGCACCCGGGACAGCCTATGGCTACACCTTC CASSAPGTAYGYTF NA TRBV5-4 TRBD1 TRBJ1-2
TGTGCCAGCAGCGTAGGAGTCCAGGGGCCCCCCAACTATGGCTACACCTTC CASSVGVQGPPNYGYTF NA TRBV9 NA TRBJ1-2
TGTGCCAGCAGCTTAGTGACCGGGACAGGGGAGTTCTTC CASSLVTGTGEFF NA TRBV7-9 TRBD1 TRBJ2-1
TGCAGCGTGTGGGGACAGGAGGGGACATACGAGCAGTACTTC CSVWGQEGTYEQYF NA TRBV29-1 TRBD1 TRBJ2-7
TGTGCCAGCAGCTCCGGGACAGGGTACAATCAGCCCCAGCATTTT CASSSGTGYNQPQHF NA TRBV7-6 TRBD1 TRBJ1-5
TGTGCCAGTAGTATAGAAAGGCGGGGAATCTCTGGGGCCAACGTCCTGACTTTC CASSIERRGISGANVLTF NA TRBV19 NA TRBJ2-6
TGTGCCAGCAGCTTATCCCTGACAGGGGGATTCACAGATACGCAGTATTTT CASSLSLTGGFTDTQYF NA TRBV7-2 TRBD1 TRBJ2-3
TGTGCCAGCAGTGAACAATTAAACACCATATATTTT CASSEQLNTIYF NA TRBV2 NA TRBJ1-3
TGTGCCAGCAGGGACTGGGGGCCTCGGGACAATGAGCAGTTCTTC CASRDWGPRDNEQFF NA TRBV6-1 NA TRBJ2-1
TGTGCCTGGAGTGTATCTGGCGGACCGGGGGAGCAGTACTTC CAWSVSGGPGEQYF NA TRBV30 NA TRBJ2-7
TGCAGCGTTAACGAGGATTTCACCGGGGAGCTGTTTTTT CSVNEDFTGELFF NA TRBV29-1 NA TRBJ2-2
TGTGCCAGCAGTCCGACCGAGGACAGAAACTATGGCTACACCTTC CASSPTEDRNYGYTF once TRBV28 NA TRBJ1-2
TGTGCCACCAGCTTTTTAAAGAACACCGGGGAGCTGTTTTTT CATSFLKNTGELFF NA TRBV15 NA TRBJ2-2